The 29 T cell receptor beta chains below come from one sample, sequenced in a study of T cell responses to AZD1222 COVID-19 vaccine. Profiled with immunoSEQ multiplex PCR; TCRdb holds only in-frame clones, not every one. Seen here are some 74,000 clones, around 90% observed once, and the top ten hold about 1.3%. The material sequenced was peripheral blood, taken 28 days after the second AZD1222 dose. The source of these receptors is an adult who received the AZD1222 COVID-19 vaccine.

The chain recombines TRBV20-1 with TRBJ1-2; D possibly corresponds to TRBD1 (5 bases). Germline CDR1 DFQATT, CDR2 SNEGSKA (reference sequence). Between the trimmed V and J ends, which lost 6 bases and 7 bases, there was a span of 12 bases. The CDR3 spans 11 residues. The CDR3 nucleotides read TGCAGTGCCCCTCGGGGGGGTGGCTACACCTTC. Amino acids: CSAPRGGGYTF.

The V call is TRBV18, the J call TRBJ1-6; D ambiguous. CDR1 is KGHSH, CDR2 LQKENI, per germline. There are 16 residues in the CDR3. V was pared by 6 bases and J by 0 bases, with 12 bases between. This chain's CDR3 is CASSLSSNSYNSPLHF. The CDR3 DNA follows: TGTGCCAGCTCGCTAAGCTCCAACTCCTATAATTCACCCCTCCACTTT. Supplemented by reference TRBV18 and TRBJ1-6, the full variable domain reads NAGVMQNPRHLVRRRGQEARLRCSPMKGHSHVYWYRQLPEEGLKFMVYLQKENIIDESGMPKERFSAEFPKEGPSILRIQQVVRGDSAAYFCASSLSSNSYNSPLHFGNGTRLTVT.

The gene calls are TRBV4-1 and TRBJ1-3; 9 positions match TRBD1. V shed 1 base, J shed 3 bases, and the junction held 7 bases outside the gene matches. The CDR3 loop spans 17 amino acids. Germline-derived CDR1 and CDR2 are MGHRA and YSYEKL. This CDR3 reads CASSQVTGGASGNTIYF. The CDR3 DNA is TGCGCCAGCAGCCAAGTGACAGGGGGGGCTAGTGGAAACACCATATATTTT.

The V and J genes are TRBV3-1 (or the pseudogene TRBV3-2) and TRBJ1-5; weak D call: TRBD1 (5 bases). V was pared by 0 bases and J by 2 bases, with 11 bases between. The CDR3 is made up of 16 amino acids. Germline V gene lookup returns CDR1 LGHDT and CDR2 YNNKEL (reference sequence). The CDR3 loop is CASSQDGAEGNQPQHF. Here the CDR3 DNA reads TGTGCCAGCAGCCAAGATGGGGCTGAGGGCAATCAGCCCCAGCATTTT.

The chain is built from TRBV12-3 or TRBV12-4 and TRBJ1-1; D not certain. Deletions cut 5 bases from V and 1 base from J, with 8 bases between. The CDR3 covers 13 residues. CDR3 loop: CASSNQRNTEAFF. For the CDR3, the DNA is TGTGCCAGCAGTAACCAGAGGAACACTGAAGCTTTCTTT.

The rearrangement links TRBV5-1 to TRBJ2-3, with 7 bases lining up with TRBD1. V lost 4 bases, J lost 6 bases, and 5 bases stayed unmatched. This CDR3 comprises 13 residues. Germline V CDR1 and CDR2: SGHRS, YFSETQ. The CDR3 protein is CASSPRGQDTQYF. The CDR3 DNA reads TGCGCCAGCAGCCCCCGGGGACAGGATACGCAGTATTTT. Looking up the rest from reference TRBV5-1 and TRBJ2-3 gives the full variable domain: KAGVTQTPRYLIKTRGQQVTLSCSPISGHRSVSWYQQTPGQGLQFLFEYFSETQRNKGNFPGRFSGRQFSNSRSEMNVSTLELGDSALYLCASSPRGQDTQYFGPGTRLTVL.

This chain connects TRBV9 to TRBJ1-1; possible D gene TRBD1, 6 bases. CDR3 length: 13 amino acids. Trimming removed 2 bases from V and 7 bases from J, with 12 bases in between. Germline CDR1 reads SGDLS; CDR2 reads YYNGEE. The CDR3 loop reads CASSVWEGGEAFF. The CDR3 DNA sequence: TGTGCCAGCAGCGTTTGGGAAGGGGGTGAAGCTTTCTTT.

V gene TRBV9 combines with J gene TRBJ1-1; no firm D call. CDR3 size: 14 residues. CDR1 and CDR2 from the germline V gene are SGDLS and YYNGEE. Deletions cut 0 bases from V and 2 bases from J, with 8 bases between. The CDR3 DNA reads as TGTGCCAGCAGCGTAGGTCAGTATAACACTGAAGCTTTCTTT. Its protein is CASSVGQYNTEAFF.

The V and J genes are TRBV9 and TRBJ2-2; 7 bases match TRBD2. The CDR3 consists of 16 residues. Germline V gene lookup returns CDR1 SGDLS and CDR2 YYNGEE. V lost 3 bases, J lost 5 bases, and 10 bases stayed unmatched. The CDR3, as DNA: TGTGCCAGCAGCGCGCTTGGGCGGGGGAGAACCGGGGAGCTGTTTTTT. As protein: CASSALGRGRTGELFF. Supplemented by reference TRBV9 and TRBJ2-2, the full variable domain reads DSGVTQTPKHLITATGQRVTLRCSPRSGDLSVYWYQQSLDQGLQFLIQYYNGEERAKGNILERFSAQQFPDLHSELNLSSLELGDSALYFCASSALGRGRTGELFFGEGSRLTVL.

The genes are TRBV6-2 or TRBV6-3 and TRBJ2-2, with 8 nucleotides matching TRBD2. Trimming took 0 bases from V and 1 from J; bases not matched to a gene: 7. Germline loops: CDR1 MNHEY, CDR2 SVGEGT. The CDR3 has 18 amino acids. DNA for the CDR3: TGTGCCAGCAGTTACTCGATCGGGCTAGCGGGGAACACCGGGGAGCTGTTTTTT. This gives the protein CASSYSIGLAGNTGELFF.

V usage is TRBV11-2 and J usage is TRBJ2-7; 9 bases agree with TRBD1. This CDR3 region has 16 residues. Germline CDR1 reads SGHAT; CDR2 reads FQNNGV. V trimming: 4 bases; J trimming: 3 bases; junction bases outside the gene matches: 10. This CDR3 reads CASSSSTGTGNYEQYF. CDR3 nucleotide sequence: TGTGCCAGCAGCTCGAGTACCGGGACAGGGAACTACGAGCAGTACTTC.

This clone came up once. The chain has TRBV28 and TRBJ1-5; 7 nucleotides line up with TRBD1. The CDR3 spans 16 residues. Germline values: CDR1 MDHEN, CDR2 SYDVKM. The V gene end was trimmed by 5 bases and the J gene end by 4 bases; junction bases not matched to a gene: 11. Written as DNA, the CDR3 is TGTGCCAGCAGTCCTGGGGACAGTCGATTAAATCAGCCCCAGCATTTT. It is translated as CASSPGDSRLNQPQHF.

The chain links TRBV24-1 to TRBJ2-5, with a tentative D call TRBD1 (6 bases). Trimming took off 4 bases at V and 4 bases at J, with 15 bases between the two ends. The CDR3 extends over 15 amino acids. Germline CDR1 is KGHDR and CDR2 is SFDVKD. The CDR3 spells CATSEYDRPGETQYF. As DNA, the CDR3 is TGTGCCACCAGTGAATACGACAGGCCCGGAGAGACCCAGTACTTC.

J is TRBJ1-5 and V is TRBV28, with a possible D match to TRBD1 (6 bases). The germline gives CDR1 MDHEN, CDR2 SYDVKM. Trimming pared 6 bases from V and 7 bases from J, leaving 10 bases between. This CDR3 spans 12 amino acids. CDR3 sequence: CASRVGGQPQHF. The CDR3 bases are TGTGCCAGCAGAGTAGGGGGGCAGCCCCAGCATTTT.

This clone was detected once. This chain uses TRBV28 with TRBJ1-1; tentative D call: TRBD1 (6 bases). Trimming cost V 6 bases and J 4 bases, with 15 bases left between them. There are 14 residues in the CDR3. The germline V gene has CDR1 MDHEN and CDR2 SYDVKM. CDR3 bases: TGTGCCAGCAGCGAAGGGGGGGCGGTCACTGAAGCTTTCTTT. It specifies CASSEGGAVTEAFF.

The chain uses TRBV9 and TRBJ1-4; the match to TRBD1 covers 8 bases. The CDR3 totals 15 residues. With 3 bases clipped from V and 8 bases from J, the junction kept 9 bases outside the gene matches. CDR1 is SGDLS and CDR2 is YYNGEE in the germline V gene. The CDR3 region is CASSAGQGGLEKLFF. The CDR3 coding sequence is TGTGCCAGCAGCGCCGGACAGGGTGGTCTCGAAAAACTGTTTTTT.

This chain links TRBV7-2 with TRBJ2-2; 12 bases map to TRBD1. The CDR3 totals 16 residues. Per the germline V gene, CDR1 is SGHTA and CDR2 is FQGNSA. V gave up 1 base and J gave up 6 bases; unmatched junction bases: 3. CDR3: CASSLEGTGGSGELFF. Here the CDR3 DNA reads TGTGCCAGCAGCTTAGAAGGGACAGGGGGCTCCGGGGAGCTGTTTTTT.

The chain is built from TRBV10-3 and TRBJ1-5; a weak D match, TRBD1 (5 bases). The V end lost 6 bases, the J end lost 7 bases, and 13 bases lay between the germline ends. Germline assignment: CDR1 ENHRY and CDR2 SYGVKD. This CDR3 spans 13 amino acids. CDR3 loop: CAIRLSEGQPQHF. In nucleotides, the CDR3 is TGTGCCATCAGATTGAGTGAGGGGCAGCCCCAGCATTTT.

Written as DNA, the CDR3 is TGTGCCAGCAGGTCTAACCCGACAGCCCGCACAGATACGCAGTATTTT. It specifies CASRSNPTARTDTQYF. This chain joins TRBV9 and TRBJ2-3, with D possibly matching TRBD1 (5 bases). V lost 5 bases, J lost 1 base, and 17 bases lay in between. This CDR3 has 16 amino acids. The V gene's germline CDR1 is SGDLS and CDR2 YYNGEE.

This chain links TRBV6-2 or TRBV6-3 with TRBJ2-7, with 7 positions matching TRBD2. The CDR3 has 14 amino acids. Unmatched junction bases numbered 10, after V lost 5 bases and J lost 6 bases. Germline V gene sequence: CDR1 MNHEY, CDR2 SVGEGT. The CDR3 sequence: CASSTGAGKSEQYF. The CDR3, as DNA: TGTGCCAGCAGTACCGGAGCGGGGAAAAGCGAGCAGTACTTC.

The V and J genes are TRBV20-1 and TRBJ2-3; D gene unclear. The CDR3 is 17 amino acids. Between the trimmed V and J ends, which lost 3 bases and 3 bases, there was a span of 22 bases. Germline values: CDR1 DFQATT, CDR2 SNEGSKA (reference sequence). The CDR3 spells CSASTFFGSDSTDTQYF. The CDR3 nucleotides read TGCAGTGCTAGTACCTTCTTTGGCAGCGACTCAACAGATACGCAGTATTTT.

CDR3: CASSSFKGNQPQHF. The CDR3, as DNA: TGTGCCAGCAGCTCTTTTAAGGGTAACCAGCCCCAGCATTTT. V usage is TRBV7-9 and J usage is TRBJ1-5; D ambiguous. V was shortened by 4 bases and J by 7 bases, with 14 bases between the two germline ends. The length of the CDR3 is 14 residues. Germline V lookup: CDR1 SEHNR, CDR2 FQNEAQ (reference sequence).

CDR3 sequence reads: CARELYGYTF. Here the CDR3 DNA reads TGTGCGAGGGAGCTCTATGGCTACACCTTC. The chain has TRBV19 and TRBJ1-2; D is unresolved. This CDR3 has 10 residues. CDR1 and CDR2 (germline): LNHDA, SQIVND (reference sequence). Supplemented by reference TRBV19 and TRBJ1-2, the full variable domain reads DGGITQSPKYLFRKEGQNVTLSCEQNLNHDAMYWYRQDPGQGLRLIYYSQIVNDFQKGDIAEGYSVSREKKESFPLTVTSAQKNPTAFYLCARELYGYTFGSGTRLTVV.

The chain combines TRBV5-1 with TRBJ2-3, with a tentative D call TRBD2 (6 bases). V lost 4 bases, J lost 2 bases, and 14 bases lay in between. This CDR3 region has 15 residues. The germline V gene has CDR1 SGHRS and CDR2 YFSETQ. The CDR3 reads CASSPSGSDTDTQYF. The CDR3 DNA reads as TGCGCCAGCAGCCCGAGCGGGTCGGACACAGATACGCAGTATTTT.

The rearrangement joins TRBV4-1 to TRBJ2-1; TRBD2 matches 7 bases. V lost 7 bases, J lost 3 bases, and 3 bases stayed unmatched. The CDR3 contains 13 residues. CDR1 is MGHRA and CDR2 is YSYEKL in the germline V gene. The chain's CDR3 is CASTGGRYNEQFF. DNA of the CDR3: TGCGCCAGCACGGGGGGACGCTACAATGAGCAGTTCTTC.

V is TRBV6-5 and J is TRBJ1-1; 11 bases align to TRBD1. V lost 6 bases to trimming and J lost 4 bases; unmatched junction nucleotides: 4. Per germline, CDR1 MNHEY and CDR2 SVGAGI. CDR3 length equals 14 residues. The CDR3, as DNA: TGTGCCAGCAGAGCCGGGACAGGGGGCACTGAAGCTTTCTTT. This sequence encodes CASRAGTGGTEAFF.

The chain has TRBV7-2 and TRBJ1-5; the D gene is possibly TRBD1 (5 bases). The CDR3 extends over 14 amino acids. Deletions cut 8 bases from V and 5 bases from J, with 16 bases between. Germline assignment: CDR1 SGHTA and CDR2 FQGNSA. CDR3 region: CASSDGQGYQPQHF. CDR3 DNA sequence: TGTGCCAGCTCGGATGGTCAGGGATATCAGCCCCAGCATTTT. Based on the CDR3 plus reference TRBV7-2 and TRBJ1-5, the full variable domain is GAGVSQSPSNKVTEKGKDVELRCDPISGHTALYWYRQSLGQGLEFLIYFQGNSAPDKSGLPSDRFSAERTGGSVSTLTIQRTQQEDSAVYLCASSDGQGYQPQHFGDGTRLSIL.

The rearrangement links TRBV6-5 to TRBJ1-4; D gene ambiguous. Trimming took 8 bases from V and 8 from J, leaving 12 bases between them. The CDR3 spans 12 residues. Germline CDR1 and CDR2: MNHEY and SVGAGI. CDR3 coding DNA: TGTGCCAGCTTGGGGAATGAAGAAAAACTGTTTTTT. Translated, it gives CASLGNEEKLFF.

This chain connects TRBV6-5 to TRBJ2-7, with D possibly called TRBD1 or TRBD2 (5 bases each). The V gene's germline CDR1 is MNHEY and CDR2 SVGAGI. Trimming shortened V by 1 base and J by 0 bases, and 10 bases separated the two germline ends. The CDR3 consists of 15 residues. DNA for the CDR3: TGTGCCAGCAGTTACTACCGAGGGACCTCCTACGAGCAGTACTTC. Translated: CASSYYRGTSYEQYF.